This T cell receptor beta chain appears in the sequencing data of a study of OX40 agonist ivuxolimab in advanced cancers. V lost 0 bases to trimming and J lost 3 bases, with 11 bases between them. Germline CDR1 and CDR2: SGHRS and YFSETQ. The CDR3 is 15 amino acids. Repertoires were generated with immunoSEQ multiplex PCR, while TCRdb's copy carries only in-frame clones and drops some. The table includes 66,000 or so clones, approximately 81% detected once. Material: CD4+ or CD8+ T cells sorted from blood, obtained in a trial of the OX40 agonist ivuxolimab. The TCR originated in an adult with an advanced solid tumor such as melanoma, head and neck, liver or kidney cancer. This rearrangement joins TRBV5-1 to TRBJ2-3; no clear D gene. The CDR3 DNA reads TGCGCCAGCAGCTTGGAAGGGATGGGGACAGATACGCAGTATTTT. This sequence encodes CASSLEGMGTDTQYF.